A selection of T cell receptor beta chains follows, all from one sample in a study of cytomegalovirus exposure and HLA in healthy donors. Assay: immunoSEQ multiplex PCR; the TCRdb copy retains only in-frame clones and omits some. The sample lists just over 65,000 clones; approximately 96% were seen once. Sequencing was done on a sample of PBMCs. Receptor source: a woman between 18 and 30 years old in good health and CMV-seropositive. Both conserved end residues are part of each CDR3. D genes are given only for firm matches. Size values are once, few and many counts, or a class for expanded clones, and some rows have none.

few	TRBV6-1	TRBJ1-5	.	TGTGCCAGCAGTGCCATAGCTGCTGGAGCTTATCAGCCCCAGCATTTT	CASSAIAAGAYQPQHF
.	TRBV14	TRBJ2-5	.	TGTGCCAGCAGCCACGGGTCTCAAAGGCTAGAGACCCAGTACTTC	CASSHGSQRLETQYF
.	TRBV5-5	TRBJ2-7	TRBD2	TGTGCCAGCAGCTTACACATGGGGACTAGGAGCGAGCAGTACTTC	CASSLHMGTRSEQYF
.	TRBV11-2	TRBJ2-3	TRBD2	TGTGCCAGCAGCCGCGGGACTAGCGGGACCACAGATACGCAGTATTTT	CASSRGTSGTTDTQYF
.	TRBV11-3	TRBJ2-3	.	TGTGCCAGCAGCTTGGTGCGGACAGATACGCAGTATTTT	CASSLVRTDTQYF
.	TRBV2	TRBJ2-7	TRBD2	TGTGCCAGCATTCAAACTAGCGGGAGATTCGGAGAGCAGTACTTC	CASIQTSGRFGEQYF
.	TRBV28	TRBJ1-5	TRBD1	TGTGCCAGCAGAAACGGACAGGGTAGCAATCAGCCCCAGCATTTT	CASRNGQGSNQPQHF
.	TRBV6-6	TRBJ1-2	TRBD1	TGTGCCAGCAGTACGGGACAGGGTGGCTACACCTTC	CASSTGQGGYTF
.	TRBV28	TRBJ2-7	.	TGTGCCAGCACCACCCTTAGCGAGCAGTACTTC	CASTTLSEQYF
.	TRBV11-3	TRBJ1-4	TRBD1	TGTGCCAGCAGCTTGGACGGACAGGGGGCAATGGGAGAGAAACTGTTTTTT	CASSLDGQGAMGEKLFF